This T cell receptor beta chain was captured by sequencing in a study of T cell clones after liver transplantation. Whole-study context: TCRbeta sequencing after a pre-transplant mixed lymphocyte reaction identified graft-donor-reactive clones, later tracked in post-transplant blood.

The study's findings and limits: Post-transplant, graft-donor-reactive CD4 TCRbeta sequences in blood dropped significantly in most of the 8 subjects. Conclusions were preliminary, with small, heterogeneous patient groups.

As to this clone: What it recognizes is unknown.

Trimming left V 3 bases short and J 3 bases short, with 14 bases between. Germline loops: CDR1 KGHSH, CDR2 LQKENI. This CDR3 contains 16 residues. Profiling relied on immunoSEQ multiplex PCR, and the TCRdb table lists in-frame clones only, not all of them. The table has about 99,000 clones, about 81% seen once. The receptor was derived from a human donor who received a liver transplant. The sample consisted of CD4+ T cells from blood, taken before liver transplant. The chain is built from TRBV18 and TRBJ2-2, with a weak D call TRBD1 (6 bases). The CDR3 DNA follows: TGTGCCAGCTCACCCTTCACAGGGTTGGACACCGGGGAGCTGTTTTTT. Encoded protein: CASSPFTGLDTGELFF.